A selection of T cell receptor beta chains follows, all from one sample in a study of T cells after yellow fever vaccination. TCRdb processed the 5' RACE reads anew with MiXCR; each CDR3 protein has one entry. The table records about 340,000 distinct CDR3 sequences, 8% to 10% of them present only once. Material: PBMCs, obtained on the day of the first yellow fever vaccination. All receptors come from a man aged 18-30 years who received the YFV17D yellow fever vaccine. Each CDR3 is given with its conserved first and last residue. Each record gives: D gene, V gene, clone size, CDR3 protein. A D gene is named only where the DNA matches it firmly. Size is stated for part of the rows, as once, few or many counts, or as a class when the clone is expanded.

D gene: -; V gene: TRBV6-5; clone size: few; CDR3 protein: CASSSTRGETEAFF
D gene: TRBD1; V gene: TRBV7-2; clone size: many; CDR3 protein: CASSLRDRGPYGYTF
D gene: -; V gene: TRBV12-3/TRBV12-4; clone size: few; CDR3 protein: CASSLGVRNYGYTF
D gene: -; V gene: TRBV4-2; clone size: -; CDR3 protein: CASSPIGGFNQPQHF
D gene: -; V gene: TRBV11-2; clone size: few; CDR3 protein: CASSSPWAGHVETQYF
D gene: TRBD1; V gene: TRBV4-2; clone size: many; CDR3 protein: CASSPRSGGNGYEQFF
D gene: TRBD1; V gene: TRBV5-1; clone size: few; CDR3 protein: CASSLVGTVGTQYF
D gene: TRBD1; V gene: TRBV6-5; clone size: -; CDR3 protein: CASSYQGTGGPANTGELFF
D gene: -; V gene: TRBV4-1; clone size: many; CDR3 protein: CASSQGLVVSYEQYF
D gene: -; V gene: TRBV20-1; clone size: -; CDR3 protein: CSAREWGETEAFF
D gene: TRBD1; V gene: TRBV28; clone size: many; CDR3 protein: CASSLPGQGQPGSPLHF
D gene: -; V gene: TRBV30; clone size: -; CDR3 protein: CACHRPPREAFF
D gene: TRBD1; V gene: TRBV7-9; clone size: -; CDR3 protein: CASSLRQGTNTGELFF
D gene: TRBD2; V gene: TRBV7-2; clone size: -; CDR3 protein: CASSLATRGNTDTQYF
D gene: TRBD1; V gene: TRBV29-1; clone size: many; CDR3 protein: CSARTGDFQPQHF
D gene: -; V gene: TRBV5-6; clone size: many; CDR3 protein: CASTKAGPSYGYTF
D gene: -; V gene: TRBV28; clone size: few; CDR3 protein: CASSLYQGTSGNTIYF
D gene: TRBD1; V gene: TRBV7-3; clone size: few; CDR3 protein: CASSSGPGQGGADTQYF
D gene: TRBD1; V gene: TRBV4-3; clone size: -; CDR3 protein: CASSQAPGQGLYNSPLHF
D gene: -; V gene: TRBV6-2/TRBV6-3; clone size: many; CDR3 protein: CASSYESDTQYF
D gene: -; V gene: TRBV10-3; clone size: few; CDR3 protein: CAISTPSYNSPLHF
D gene: -; V gene: TRBV29-1; clone size: few; CDR3 protein: CSASGGGHSDIQYF
D gene: -; V gene: TRBV27; clone size: few; CDR3 protein: CASSFLGSITGELFF
D gene: -; V gene: TRBV6-6; clone size: many; CDR3 protein: CASQYTNTGELFF
D gene: -; V gene: TRBV19; clone size: few; CDR3 protein: CASSITGTSPYEQYF
D gene: -; V gene: TRBV4-3; clone size: many; CDR3 protein: CASSRTTNEKLFF
D gene: TRBD1; V gene: TRBV5-1; clone size: -; CDR3 protein: CASSLSGGWETQYF
D gene: TRBD2; V gene: TRBV6-1; clone size: many; CDR3 protein: CASRGTSLDTQYF
D gene: -; V gene: TRBV29-1; clone size: -; CDR3 protein: CSAKGMGNTEAFF
D gene: -; V gene: TRBV7-8; clone size: -; CDR3 protein: CASSLSFSQETQYF
D gene: TRBD2; V gene: TRBV20-1; clone size: few; CDR3 protein: CSASRASGGTDTQYF